This TCR beta chain was profiled in a study of CD8 T cells in ankylosing spondylitis. Study-wide results and caveats: Disease-associated clones were CD8+ and fairly uncommon in peripheral blood. Blood from ankylosing spondylitis patients appeared to carry a characteristic roughly eight-variant TCR beta motif. Several of the motif variants were reported before in synovial fluid and blood from reactive arthritis.

The CDR3 spans 12 residues. V shed 8 bases and J 5 bases; nucleotides not matched to a gene: 3. Libraries for TCR beta were made by quantitative 5'-RACE with molecular barcodes. TCRdb reanalysed the 5' RACE reads using MiXCR and keeps one entry per CDR3 protein. The sample includes about 150,000 distinct CDR3 sequences, 44% of them seen just once. There are many counts of this clonotype. As yet, its antigen is unknown. Specimen: synovial fluid, either unsorted or a sorted T cell fraction (not recorded which). This chain links TRBV12-3 or TRBV12-4 with TRBJ2-3; 8 bases agree with TRBD2. The source of this sequence is a male donor with ankylosing spondylitis. CDR3 protein: CASGLAGDTQYF. CDR3 in DNA: TGTGCCAGCGGGCTAGCGGGAGATACGCAGTATTTT.